The rows below give T cell receptor beta chains drawn from one sample of a study of the immune and genomic landscape of osteosarcoma. TCRdb keeps only in-frame clones here, not all; method: immunoSEQ multiplex PCR. The data contain around 290 clones, 60% to 75% of them singletons. The sequenced sample was tumor tissue from a local recurrence in the femur. These receptors were collected from a man between 65 and 85 years old with osteosarcoma. Each CDR3 is given with its conserved first and last residue. The order of the fields is V gene, J gene, CDR3 length, CDR3 protein.

>TRBV6-5|TRBJ2-7|14
CASSYSTGREKQYF
>TRBV6-5|TRBJ2-1|15
CASSYRVLTDNEQFF
>TRBV27|TRBJ1-1|13
CASISQGRAEAFF
>TRBV28|TRBJ2-3|11
CASSLPDTQYF
>TRBV2|TRBJ2-1|16
CASSEASPSSYNEQFF
>TRBV6-1|TRBJ1-5|14
CASIERPGGQPQHF
>TRBV27|TRBJ2-2|16
CASSSGTGIGTGELFF
>TRBV9|TRBJ2-1|15
CASSVDSGGMDEQFF
>TRBV30|TRBJ1-6|14
CASTWGSYNSPLHF
>TRBV19|TRBJ2-1|17
CASSILSQGLSYNEQFF